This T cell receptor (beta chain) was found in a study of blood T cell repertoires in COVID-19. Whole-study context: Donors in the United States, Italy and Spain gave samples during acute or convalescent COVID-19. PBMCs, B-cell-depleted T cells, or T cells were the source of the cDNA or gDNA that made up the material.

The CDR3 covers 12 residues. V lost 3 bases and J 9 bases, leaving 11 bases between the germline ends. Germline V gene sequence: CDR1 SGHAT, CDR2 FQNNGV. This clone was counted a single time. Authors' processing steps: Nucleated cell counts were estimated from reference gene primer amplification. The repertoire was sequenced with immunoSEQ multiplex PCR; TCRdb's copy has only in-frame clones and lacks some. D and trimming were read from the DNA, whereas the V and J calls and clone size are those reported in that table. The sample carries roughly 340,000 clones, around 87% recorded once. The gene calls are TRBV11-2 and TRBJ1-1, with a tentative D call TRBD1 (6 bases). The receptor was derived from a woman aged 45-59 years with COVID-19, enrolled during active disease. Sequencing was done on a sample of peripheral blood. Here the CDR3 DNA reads TGTGCCAGCAGCTTTAGGGGGTGGCAAGCTTTCTTT. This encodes CASSFRGWQAFF. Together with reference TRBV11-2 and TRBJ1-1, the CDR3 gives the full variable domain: EAGVAQSPRYKIIEKRQSVAFWCNPISGHATLYWYQQILGQGPKLLIQFQNNGVVDDSQLPKDRFSAERLKGVDSTLKIQPAKLEDSAVYLCASSFRGWQAFFGQGTRLTVV.